The T cell receptor (beta chain) under discussion was sequenced for a study of blood T cell repertoires in COVID-19. At the level of the study: Some COVID-19 samples were acute and others convalescent; all came from the United States, Italy and Spain. T cells, B-cell-depleted T cells, or PBMCs supplied cDNA or gDNA.

The CDR3 has 15 residues. The V end lost 2 bases, the J end lost 2 bases, and 12 bases lay between the germline ends. Germline V CDR1 and CDR2: MNHEY, SMNVEV (reference sequence). This clone appeared once. The authors' processing: The authors estimated nucleated cell counts from reference gene primer amplification. TCRdb keeps only in-frame clones here, not all; method: immunoSEQ multiplex PCR. D and trimming come from the DNA, and the V and J calls and clone size come from that table. This table has 210,000 or so clones, roughly 87% appearing once. The sample comprised peripheral blood. The chain employs TRBV27 and TRBJ1-1; possible D gene TRBD1, 6 bases. This receptor was identified in a young woman who had recovered from COVID-19. The CDR3 sequence: CASSLSLGGNTEAFF. For the CDR3, the DNA is TGTGCCAGCAGTTTAAGTTTAGGGGGAAACACTGAAGCTTTCTTT.